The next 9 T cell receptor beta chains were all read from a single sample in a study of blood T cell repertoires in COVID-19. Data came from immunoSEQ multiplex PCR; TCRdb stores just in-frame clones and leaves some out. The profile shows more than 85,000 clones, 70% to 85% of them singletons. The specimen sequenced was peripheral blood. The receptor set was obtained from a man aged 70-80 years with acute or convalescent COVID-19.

The CDR3: CATSHSTGDREKLFF. CDR3 bases: TGTGCCACCAGTCATTCGACAGGGGATCGGGAAAAACTGTTTTTT. The V gene is TRBV24-1, the J gene TRBJ1-4; 8 bases map to TRBD1. Germline V gene data show CDR1 as KGHDR and CDR2 as SFDVKD. V dropped 6 bases and J dropped 8; count of bases not matched to a gene: 10. The CDR3 covers 15 residues.

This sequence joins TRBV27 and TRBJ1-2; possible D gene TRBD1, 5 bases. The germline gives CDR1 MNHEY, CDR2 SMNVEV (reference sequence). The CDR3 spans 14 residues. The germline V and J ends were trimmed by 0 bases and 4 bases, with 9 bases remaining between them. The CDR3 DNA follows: TGTGCCAGCAGTTTATCGCGGGGGGGCTATGGCTACACCTTC. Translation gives CASSLSRGGYGYTF.

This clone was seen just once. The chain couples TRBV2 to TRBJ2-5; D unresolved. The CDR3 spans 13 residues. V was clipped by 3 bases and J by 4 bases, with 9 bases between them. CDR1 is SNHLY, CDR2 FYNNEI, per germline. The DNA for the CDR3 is TGTGCCAGCAGTGAGGGCAGGATAGAGACCCAGTACTTC. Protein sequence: CASSEGRIETQYF.

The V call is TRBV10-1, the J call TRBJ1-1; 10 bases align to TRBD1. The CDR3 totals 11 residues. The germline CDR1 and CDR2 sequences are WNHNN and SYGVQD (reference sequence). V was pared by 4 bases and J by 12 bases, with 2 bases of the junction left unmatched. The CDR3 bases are TGCGCCAGCAGTGGGGACAGGGGAACTTTCTTT. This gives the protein CASSGDRGTFF.

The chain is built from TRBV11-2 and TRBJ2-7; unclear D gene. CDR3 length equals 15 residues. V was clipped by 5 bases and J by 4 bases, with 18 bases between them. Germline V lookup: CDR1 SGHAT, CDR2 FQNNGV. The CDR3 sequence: CASSVLRGTFYEQYF. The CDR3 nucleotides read TGTGCCAGCAGCGTCCTTCGCGGAACCTTTTACGAGCAGTACTTC.

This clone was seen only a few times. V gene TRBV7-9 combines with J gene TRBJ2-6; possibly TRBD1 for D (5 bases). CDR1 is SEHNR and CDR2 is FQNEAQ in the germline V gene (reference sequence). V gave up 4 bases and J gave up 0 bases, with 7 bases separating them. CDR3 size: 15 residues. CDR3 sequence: CASSSRGSGANVLTF. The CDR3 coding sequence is TGTGCCAGCAGCTCAAGGGGCTCTGGGGCCAACGTCCTGACTTTC.

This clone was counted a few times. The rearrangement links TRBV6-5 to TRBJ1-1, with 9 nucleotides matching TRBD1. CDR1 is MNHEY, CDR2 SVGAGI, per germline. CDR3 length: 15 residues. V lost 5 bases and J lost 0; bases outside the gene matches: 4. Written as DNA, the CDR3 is TGTGCCAGCAGTCTGGACAGGGGATTGAACACTGAAGCTTTCTTT. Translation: CASSLDRGLNTEAFF.

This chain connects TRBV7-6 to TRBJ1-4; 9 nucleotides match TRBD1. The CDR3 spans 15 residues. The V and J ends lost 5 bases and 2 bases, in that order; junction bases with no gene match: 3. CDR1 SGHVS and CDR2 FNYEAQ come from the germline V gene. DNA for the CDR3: TGTGCCAGCAGCCTAGGGACAGGGACTAATGAAAAACTGTTTTTT. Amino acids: CASSLGTGTNEKLFF.

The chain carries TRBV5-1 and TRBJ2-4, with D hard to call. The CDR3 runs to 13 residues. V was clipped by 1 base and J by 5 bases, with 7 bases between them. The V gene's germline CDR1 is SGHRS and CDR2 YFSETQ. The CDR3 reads CASSLLAENIQYF. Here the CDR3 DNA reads TGCGCCAGCAGCTTGTTGGCGGAAAACATTCAGTACTTC.